This entry features one TCR beta chain sequence. This clone's antigen is unknown. No base quality information exists; no much larger clone differs at one position. According to the study, the label for this sample's time point signals: baseline before first vaccination. The treatment or condition label, as the study defines it: meningococcal conjugate vaccine given as trial control. Vaccinee samples came from UK trials COV001 and COV002, including a single-blind randomized controlled phase 2/3 trial of AZD1222 (ChAdOx1 nCoV-19) in healthy adults. Trial participant PBMC samples were collected at day 0 and day 28 after the second dose for TCRbeta chain sequencing. The record originates from a study of T cell responses to AZD1222 COVID-19 vaccine listed by TCRdb under 2021. Regarding the research as a whole: A total of more than 230 trial participants underwent TCR sequencing, of whom 207 received two doses of AZD1222 and 26 received two doses of the MenACWY control vaccine. Trial participants were enrolled by age into 18-55, 56-69 and 70-plus year subgroups, with approximately 160, 26 and 62 TCR-sequenced participants respectively.

Paper-wide results and their limitations: Vaccine-associated CD4 TCRs spanned the whole spike protein, with dominant responses in regions 160-218 and 743-854. After two AZD1222 doses, spike-specific TCR breadth and depth were significantly higher than at day 0 and than in MenACWY recipients. Only six or seven AZD1222 recipients were SARS-CoV-2 seropositive at baseline, limiting conclusions about previously exposed vaccinees. Participants were mostly white British and included more females than males, and it was suggested by the authors that clonal diversity may have been underestimated. No day 14 peak-response samples were available, so repertoires were characterized only after the peak T cell response. The 56-69-year group was small, and its depth increase did not reach significance, likely because of low power. Epitopes outside the regions mutated in the B.1.351 and B.1.1.7 variants were reportedly recognized by nearly half of the unique spike-specific TCRs.

Inclusive of the bounding cysteine and phenylalanine, the CDR3 is 11 residues long. Of the read, only the CDR3 DNA is kept; its 33 bases are in frame from base 1. The junction shows trimming of 0 bases on V and 9 bases on J, plus 3 bases between the germline ends. The CDR3 regions of human TCRbeta chains were analyzed by immunosequencing. The source study handled its data this way. TCRs in the repertoires were matched against a reference library of SARS-CoV-2-specific TCRs that had been generated with the MIRA antigen-specificity platform. Breadth was defined as the fraction of unique TCRs that were SARS-CoV-2-associated. Depth was defined as the fraction of total T cells that were SARS-CoV-2-associated. Each spike-specific TCR was assigned to its reactive spike region and to a CD4 or CD8 class using the MIRA data. Log10-transformed breadth and depth values were compared by one-way ANOVA with Sidak's multiple comparisons tests. The immuneACCESS repertoire file appears here via TCRdb, limited to in-frame rearrangements. These files lack a portion of the clones; in checked studies, under half of the deficit traces to unresolved V genes, and the cause of the others is not known. That table supplies the V and J calls and clone size; D and trimming were determined from the DNA. In this sample the table shows under 150,000 clones, about 89% of which occur a single time. The biggest ten clones account for around 10% of the sample.

The sequenced sample was peripheral blood, obtained on day 0 of MenACWY control vaccination. The source of this sequence is an adult in good health. The chain is made from TRBV12-3 or TRBV12-4 and TRBJ2-1; the D gene cannot be resolved reliably. The sequence in DNA is TGTGCCAGCAGTTTAGCCCGTGAGCAGTTCTTC. This encodes CASSLAREQFF.